The source of this TCR beta chain is a study of shared T cell receptors in the human thymus. Clones were sequenced by immunoSEQ multiplex PCR, and TCRdb holds only the in-frame ones, with some missing. Among roughly 660,000 clones listed, 88% were seen once. The CDR3 contains 11 residues. The V and J ends lost 4 bases and 8 bases respectively, with 8 bases between them. Germline V lookup: CDR1 GTSNPN, CDR2 SVGIG (reference sequence). This sample was also put to use in a study of human thymus T cells. As reported in that work: Both thymic and peripheral blood repertoires showed apparently biased V and J usage.

The chain employs TRBV30 and TRBJ2-2; D is ambiguous. The clonotype comes from a boy under three years old with a congenital heart defect. The sample was thymocytes. This CDR3 reads CAWKSKGELFF. The DNA of the CDR3 is TGTGCCTGGAAGAGCAAGGGGGAGCTGTTTTTT.